This T cell receptor beta chain was identified during a study of identical twins. This clonotype has only one observation. Its cognate antigen is unknown. TCRdb re-called the 5' RACE reads through MiXCR, storing one row per CDR3 protein. This sample carries 1.5 million to 2 million distinct CDR3 sequences, more than 30% of them seen once, and the ten largest clones take roughly 0.3%. Study-level results: Out-of-frame alpha sequences common to twins exhibited an excess of low generation probability. Zero-insertion analyses could be partly confounded by invariant MAIT and iNKT cells.

Per germline, CDR1 GTSNPN and CDR2 SVGIG (reference sequence). Trimming took 1 base from V and 5 from J, leaving 11 bases between them. The CDR3 totals 14 residues. The receptor was derived from a newborn girl in good health. Sequencing was performed on cord blood. The rearrangement links TRBV30 to TRBJ1-4, with TRBD1 as a possible D gene (6 bases). The CDR3 spells CAWSARGQNEKLFF. The DNA for the CDR3 is TGTGCCTGGAGTGCCCGCGGACAGAATGAAAAACTGTTTTTT.